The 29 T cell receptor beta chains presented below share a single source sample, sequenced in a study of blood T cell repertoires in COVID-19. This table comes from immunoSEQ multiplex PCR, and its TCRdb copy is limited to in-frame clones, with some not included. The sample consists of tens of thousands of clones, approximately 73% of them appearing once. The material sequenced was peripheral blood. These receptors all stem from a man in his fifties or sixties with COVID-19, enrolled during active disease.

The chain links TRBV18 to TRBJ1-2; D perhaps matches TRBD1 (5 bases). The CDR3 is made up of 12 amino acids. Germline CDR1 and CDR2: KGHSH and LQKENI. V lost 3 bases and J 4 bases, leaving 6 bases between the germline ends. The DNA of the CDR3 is TGTGCCAGCTCACCGGACATCTATGGCTACACCTTC. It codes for CASSPDIYGYTF.

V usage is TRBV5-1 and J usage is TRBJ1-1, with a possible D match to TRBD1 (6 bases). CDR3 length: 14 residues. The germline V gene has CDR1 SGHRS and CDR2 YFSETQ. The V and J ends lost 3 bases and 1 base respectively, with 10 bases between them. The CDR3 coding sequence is TGCGCCAGCAGCTCTCCCAGGGGGAACACTGAAGCTTTCTTT. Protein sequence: CASSSPRGNTEAFF. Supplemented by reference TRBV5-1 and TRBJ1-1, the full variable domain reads KAGVTQTPRYLIKTRGQQVTLSCSPISGHRSVSWYQQTPGQGLQFLFEYFSETQRNKGNFPGRFSGRQFSNSRSEMNVSTLELGDSALYLCASSSPRGNTEAFFGQGTRLTVV.

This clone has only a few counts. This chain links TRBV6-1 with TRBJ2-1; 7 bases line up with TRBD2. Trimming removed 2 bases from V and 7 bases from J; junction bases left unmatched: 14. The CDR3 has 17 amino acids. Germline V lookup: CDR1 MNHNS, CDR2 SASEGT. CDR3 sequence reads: CASSENSLAGVGNEQFF. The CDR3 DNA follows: TGTGCCAGCAGTGAAAACTCTCTGGCGGGAGTAGGAAATGAGCAGTTCTTC.

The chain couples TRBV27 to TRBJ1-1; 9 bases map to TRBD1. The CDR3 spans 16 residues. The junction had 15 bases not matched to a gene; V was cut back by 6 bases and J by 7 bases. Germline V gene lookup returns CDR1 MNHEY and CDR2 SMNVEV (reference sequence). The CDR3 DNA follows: TGTGCCAGCAGCCTAACCCCACGGACAGGGGCTTATGAAGCTTTCTTT. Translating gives CASSLTPRTGAYEAFF.

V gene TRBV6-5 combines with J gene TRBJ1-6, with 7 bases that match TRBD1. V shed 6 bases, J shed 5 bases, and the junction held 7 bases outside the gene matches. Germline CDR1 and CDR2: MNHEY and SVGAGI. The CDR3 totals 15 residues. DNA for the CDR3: TGTGCCAGCAGCCAAGACAGGGCCAATAATTCACCCCTCCACTTT. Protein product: CASSQDRANNSPLHF.

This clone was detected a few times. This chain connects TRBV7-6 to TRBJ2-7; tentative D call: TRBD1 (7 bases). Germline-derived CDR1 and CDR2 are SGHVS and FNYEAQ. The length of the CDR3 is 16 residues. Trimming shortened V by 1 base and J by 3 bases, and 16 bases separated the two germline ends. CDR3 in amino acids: CASSLGSQGGSYEQYF. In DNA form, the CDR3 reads TGTGCCAGCAGCTTAGGCTCGCAGGGGGGAAGCTACGAGCAGTACTTC.

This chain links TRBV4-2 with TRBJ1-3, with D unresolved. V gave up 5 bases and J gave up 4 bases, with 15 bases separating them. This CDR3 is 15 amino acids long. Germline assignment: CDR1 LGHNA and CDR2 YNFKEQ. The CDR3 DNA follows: TGTGCCAGCAGCGAGAGAGCGGAACCAGGAAACACCATATATTTT. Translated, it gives CASSERAEPGNTIYF.

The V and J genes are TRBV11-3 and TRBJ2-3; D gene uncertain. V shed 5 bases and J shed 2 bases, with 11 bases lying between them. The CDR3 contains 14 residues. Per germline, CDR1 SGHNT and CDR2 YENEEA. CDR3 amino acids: CASSPSIYTDTQYF. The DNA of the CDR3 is TGTGCCAGCAGCCCCTCCATCTACACAGATACGCAGTATTTT.

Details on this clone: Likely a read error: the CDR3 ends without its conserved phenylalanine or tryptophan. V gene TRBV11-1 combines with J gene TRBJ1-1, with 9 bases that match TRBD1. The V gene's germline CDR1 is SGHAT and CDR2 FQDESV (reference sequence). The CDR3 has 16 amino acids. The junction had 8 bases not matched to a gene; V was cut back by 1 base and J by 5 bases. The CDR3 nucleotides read TGTGCCAGCAGCTTAGATCCTGGACAGGGGAGGACTGAAGCTTTCCTT. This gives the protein CASSLDPGQGRTEAFL.

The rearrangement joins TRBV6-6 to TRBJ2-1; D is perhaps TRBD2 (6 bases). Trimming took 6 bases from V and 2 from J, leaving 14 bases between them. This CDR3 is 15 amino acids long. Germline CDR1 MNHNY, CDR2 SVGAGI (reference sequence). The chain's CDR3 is CASSLAEPTYNEQFF. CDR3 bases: TGTGCCAGCAGCTTAGCGGAGCCCACCTACAATGAGCAGTTCTTC.

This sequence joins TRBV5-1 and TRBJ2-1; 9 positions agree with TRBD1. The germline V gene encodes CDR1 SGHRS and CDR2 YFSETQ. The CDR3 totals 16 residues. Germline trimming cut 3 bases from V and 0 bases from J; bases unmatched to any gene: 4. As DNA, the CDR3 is TGCGCCAGCAGCTCCGGGACAGGGAACTCCTACAATGAGCAGTTCTTC. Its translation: CASSSGTGNSYNEQFF.

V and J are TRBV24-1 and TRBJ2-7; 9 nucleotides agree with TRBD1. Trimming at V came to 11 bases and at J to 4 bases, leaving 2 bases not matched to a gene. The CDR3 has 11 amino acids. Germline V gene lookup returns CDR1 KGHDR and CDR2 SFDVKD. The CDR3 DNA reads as TGTGCCATCGGACAGGGGTACGAGCAGTACTTC. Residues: CAIGQGYEQYF.

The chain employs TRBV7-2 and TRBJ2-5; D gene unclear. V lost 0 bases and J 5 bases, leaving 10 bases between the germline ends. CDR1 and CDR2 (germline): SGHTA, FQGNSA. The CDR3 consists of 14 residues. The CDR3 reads CASSLAFSPETQYF. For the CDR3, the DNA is TGTGCCAGCAGCTTAGCGTTTTCTCCCGAGACCCAGTACTTC.

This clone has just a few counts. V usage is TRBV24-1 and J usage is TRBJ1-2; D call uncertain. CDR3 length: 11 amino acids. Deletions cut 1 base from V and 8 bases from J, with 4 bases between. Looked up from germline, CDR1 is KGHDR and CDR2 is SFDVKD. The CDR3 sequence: CATSDFRGYTF. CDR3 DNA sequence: TGTGCCACCAGTGATTTCAGGGGCTACACCTTC.

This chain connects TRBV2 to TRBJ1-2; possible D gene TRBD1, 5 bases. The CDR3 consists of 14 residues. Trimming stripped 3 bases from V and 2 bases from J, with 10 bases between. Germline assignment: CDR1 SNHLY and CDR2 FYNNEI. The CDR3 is CASSEQGGNYGYTF. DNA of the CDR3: TGTGCCAGCAGTGAGCAGGGAGGGAACTATGGCTACACCTTC.

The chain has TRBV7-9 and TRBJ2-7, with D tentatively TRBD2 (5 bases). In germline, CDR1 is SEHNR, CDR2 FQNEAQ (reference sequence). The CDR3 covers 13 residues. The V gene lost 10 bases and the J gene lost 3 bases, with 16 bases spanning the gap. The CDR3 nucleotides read TGTGCCACCGGGATGGAGACTATCTACGAGCAGTACTTC. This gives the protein CATGMETIYEQYF.

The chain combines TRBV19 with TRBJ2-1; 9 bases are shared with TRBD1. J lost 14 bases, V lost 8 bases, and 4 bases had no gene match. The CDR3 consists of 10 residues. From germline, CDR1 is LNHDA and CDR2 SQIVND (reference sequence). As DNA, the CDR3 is TGTGCCAGTGGGACAGGGCGGGAGTTCTTC. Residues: CASGTGREFF.

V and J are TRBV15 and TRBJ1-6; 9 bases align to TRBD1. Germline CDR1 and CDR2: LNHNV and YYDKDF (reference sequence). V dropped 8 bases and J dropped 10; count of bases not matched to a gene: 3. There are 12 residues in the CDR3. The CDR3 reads CATGQGRSPLHF. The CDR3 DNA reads TGTGCCACCGGACAGGGGCGATCACCCCTCCACTTT. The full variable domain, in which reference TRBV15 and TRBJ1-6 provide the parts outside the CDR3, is DAMVIQNPRYQVTQFGKPVTLSCSQTLNHNVMYWYQQKSSQAPKLLFHYYDKDFNNEADTPDNFQSRRPNTSFCFLDIRSPGLGDTAMYLCATGQGRSPLHFGNGTRLTVT.

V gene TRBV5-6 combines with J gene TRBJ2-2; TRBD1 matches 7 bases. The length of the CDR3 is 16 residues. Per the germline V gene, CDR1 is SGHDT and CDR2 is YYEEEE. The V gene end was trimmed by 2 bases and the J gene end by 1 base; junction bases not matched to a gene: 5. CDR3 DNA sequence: TGTGCCAGCAGCTTTTTCGGACAGGTGAACACCGGGGAGCTGTTTTTT. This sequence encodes CASSFFGQVNTGELFF.

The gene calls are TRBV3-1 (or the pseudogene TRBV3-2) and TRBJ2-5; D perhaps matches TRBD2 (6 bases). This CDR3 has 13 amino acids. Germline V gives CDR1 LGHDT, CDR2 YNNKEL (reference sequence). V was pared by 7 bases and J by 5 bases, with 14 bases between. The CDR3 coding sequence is TGTGCCAGCAAGTTATGGGAGGTTGAGACCCAGTACTTC. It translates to CASKLWEVETQYF.

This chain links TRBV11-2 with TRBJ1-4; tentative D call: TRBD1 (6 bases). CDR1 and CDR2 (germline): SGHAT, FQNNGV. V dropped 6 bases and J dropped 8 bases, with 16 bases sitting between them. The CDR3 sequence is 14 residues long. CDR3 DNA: TGTGCCAGCAGTGGGCCCCTAAGGGGGGAAAAACTGTTTTTT. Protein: CASSGPLRGEKLFF. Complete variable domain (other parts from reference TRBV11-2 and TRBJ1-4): EAGVAQSPRYKIIEKRQSVAFWCNPISGHATLYWYQQILGQGPKLLIQFQNNGVVDDSQLPKDRFSAERLKGVDSTLKIQPAKLEDSAVYLCASSGPLRGEKLFFGSGTQLSVL.

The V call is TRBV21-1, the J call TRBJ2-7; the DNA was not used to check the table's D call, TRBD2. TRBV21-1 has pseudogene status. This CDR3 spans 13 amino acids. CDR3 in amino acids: CASSKGCGGAQYF. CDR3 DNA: TGTGCCAGCAGCAAAGGGTGCGGGGGCGCGCAGTACTTC.

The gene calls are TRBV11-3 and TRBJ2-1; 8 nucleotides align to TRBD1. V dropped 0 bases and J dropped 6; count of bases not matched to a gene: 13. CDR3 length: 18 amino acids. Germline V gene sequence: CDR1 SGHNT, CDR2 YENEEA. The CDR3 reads CASSLDALGQGIVNEQFF. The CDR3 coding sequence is TGTGCCAGCAGCTTAGATGCTCTCGGACAGGGTATCGTCAATGAGCAGTTCTTC.

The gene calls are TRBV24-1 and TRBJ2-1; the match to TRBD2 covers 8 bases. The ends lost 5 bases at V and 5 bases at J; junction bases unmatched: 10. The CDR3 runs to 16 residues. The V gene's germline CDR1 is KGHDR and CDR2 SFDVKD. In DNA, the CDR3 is TGTGCCACCAGTGCCGGGGGACTAGGTTATAACAATGAGCAGTTCTTC. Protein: CATSAGGLGYNNEQFF.

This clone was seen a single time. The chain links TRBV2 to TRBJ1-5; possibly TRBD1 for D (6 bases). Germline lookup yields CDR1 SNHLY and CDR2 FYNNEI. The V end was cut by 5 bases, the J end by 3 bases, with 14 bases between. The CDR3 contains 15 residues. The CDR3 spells CASSSPTGFNQPQHF. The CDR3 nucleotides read TGTGCCAGCAGTTCCCCCACAGGGTTCAATCAGCCCCAGCATTTT.

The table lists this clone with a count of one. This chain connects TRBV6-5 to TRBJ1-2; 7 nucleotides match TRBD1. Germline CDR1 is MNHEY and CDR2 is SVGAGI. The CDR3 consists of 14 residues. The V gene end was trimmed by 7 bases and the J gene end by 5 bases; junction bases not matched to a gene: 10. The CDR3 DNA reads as TGTGCCAGCAACCCCAACCCAGGGGGATATGGCTACACCTTC. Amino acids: CASNPNPGGYGYTF.

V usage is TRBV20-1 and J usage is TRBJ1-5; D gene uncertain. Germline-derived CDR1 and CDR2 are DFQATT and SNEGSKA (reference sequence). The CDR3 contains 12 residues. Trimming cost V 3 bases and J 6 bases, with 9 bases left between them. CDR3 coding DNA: TGCAGTGCTAGTCGGGTCGGTCAGCCCCAGCATTTT. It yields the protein CSASRVGQPQHF.

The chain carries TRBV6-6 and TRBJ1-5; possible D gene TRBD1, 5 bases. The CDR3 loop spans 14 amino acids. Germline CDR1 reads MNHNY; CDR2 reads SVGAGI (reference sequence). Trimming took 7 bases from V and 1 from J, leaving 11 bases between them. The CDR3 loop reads CASNSRGSNQPQHF. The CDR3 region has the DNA TGTGCCAGCAATTCTCGGGGGAGCAATCAGCCCCAGCATTTT.

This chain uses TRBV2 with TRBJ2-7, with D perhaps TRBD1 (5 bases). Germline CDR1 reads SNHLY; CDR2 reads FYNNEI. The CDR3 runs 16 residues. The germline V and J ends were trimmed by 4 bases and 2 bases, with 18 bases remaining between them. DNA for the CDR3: TGTGCCAGCAGTGCTCCCGGGCGGACATCCACCTACGAGCAGTACTTC. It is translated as CASSAPGRTSTYEQYF.